Listed below are T cell receptor beta chains from one sample, sequenced in a study of shared clonotypes between healthy human individuals. Some clones are missing from TCRdb's copy, which holds only in-frame ones; the method was immunoSEQ multiplex PCR. Of approximately 1.4 million clones in the sample, 95% to 99% were seen once. Sequenced input: naive CD4+ T cells sorted from blood. The receptors come from a man aged 25-40 years in good health. CDR3s include the opening cysteine and the closing phenylalanine or tryptophan. Fields, in order: D gene, clone size, J gene, V gene, CDR3 DNA, CDR3 protein. The D gene is left open where the match is weak. Expanded clones are given a class, and other clones once, few, many or no size at all.

D gene: TRBD1; clone size: -; J gene: TRBJ2-6; V gene: TRBV6-1; CDR3 DNA: TGTGCCAGCAGTGCGCTGACAGGGTACTCTGGGGCCAACGTCCTGACTTTC; CDR3 protein: CASSALTGYSGANVLTF
D gene: -; clone size: -; J gene: TRBJ1-2; V gene: TRBV10-3; CDR3 DNA: TGTGCCACCCGACGGGACCTTATGGAGGGCTACACCTTC; CDR3 protein: CATRRDLMEGYTF
D gene: -; clone size: -; J gene: TRBJ2-3; V gene: TRBV7-9; CDR3 DNA: TGTGCCAGCAGCCCCCAAGATACGCAGTATTTT; CDR3 protein: CASSPQDTQYF
D gene: TRBD1; clone size: -; J gene: TRBJ2-5; V gene: TRBV28; CDR3 DNA: TGTGCCAGCGGGCGACAGGGAAACTATTACCAAGAGACCCAGTACTTC; CDR3 protein: CASGRQGNYYQETQYF
D gene: -; clone size: -; J gene: TRBJ1-1; V gene: TRBV2; CDR3 DNA: TGTGCCAGCAGTGTGGCCAGAAGCGCTGAAGCTTTCTTT; CDR3 protein: CASSVARSAEAFF
D gene: TRBD1; clone size: -; J gene: TRBJ1-5; V gene: TRBV6-1; CDR3 DNA: TGTGCCAGCAGTGAAGCAGGGGGCACCAATCAGCCCCAGCATTTT; CDR3 protein: CASSEAGGTNQPQHF
D gene: TRBD1; clone size: -; J gene: TRBJ2-7; V gene: TRBV2; CDR3 DNA: TGTGCCAGCACCGACAGGGGGCGTAGGCTGGGCGAGCAGTACTTC; CDR3 protein: CASTDRGRRLGEQYF
D gene: -; clone size: -; J gene: TRBJ2-5; V gene: TRBV25-1; CDR3 DNA: TGTGCCAGCAGTGAATCGGCAGGGTCACAGACCCAGTACTTC; CDR3 protein: CASSESAGSQTQYF
D gene: TRBD1; clone size: once; J gene: TRBJ2-1; V gene: TRBV11-2; CDR3 DNA: TGTGCCAGCAGCCAACAGGGGGCCTACAATGAGCAGTTCTTC; CDR3 protein: CASSQQGAYNEQFF
D gene: -; clone size: -; J gene: TRBJ2-2; V gene: TRBV27; CDR3 DNA: TGTGCCAGCAAGGCAGCGGGCACCGGGGAGCTGTTTTTT; CDR3 protein: CASKAAGTGELFF
D gene: TRBD1; clone size: -; J gene: TRBJ2-7; V gene: TRBV4-3; CDR3 DNA: TGCGCCAGCAGCCAAGGCCTGAGGGGGCCCTACGAGCAGTACTTC; CDR3 protein: CASSQGLRGPYEQYF
D gene: TRBD1; clone size: -; J gene: TRBJ2-1; V gene: TRBV18; CDR3 DNA: TGTGCCAGCTCACCGCTCCCGTTCGCCACGGGACAGAGCTCCTACAATGAGCAGTTCTTC; CDR3 protein: CASSPLPFATGQSSYNEQFF
D gene: -; clone size: -; J gene: TRBJ2-1; V gene: TRBV5-5; CDR3 DNA: TGTGCCAGCAGCCCACTGAGTGGGGGAAGCTCCTACAATGAGCAGTTCTTC; CDR3 protein: CASSPLSGGSSYNEQFF
D gene: -; clone size: -; J gene: TRBJ2-7; V gene: TRBV2; CDR3 DNA: TGTGCCAGCTTCTCGCGAGGCTCCTACGAGCAGTACTTC; CDR3 protein: CASFSRGSYEQYF
D gene: -; clone size: -; J gene: TRBJ2-1; V gene: TRBV7-8; CDR3 DNA: TGTGCCAGCAGCTTAATGTCCCAGACCAATGAGCAGTTCTTC; CDR3 protein: CASSLMSQTNEQFF
D gene: -; clone size: -; J gene: TRBJ2-1; V gene: TRBV5-6; CDR3 DNA: TGTGCCAGCAGTCGGCAGCCGGGCTATGAGCAGTTCTTC; CDR3 protein: CASSRQPGYEQFF
D gene: -; clone size: -; J gene: TRBJ1-2; V gene: TRBV28; CDR3 DNA: TGTGCCAGCAGTTTTCAGGGTTACTATGGCTACACCTTC; CDR3 protein: CASSFQGYYGYTF
D gene: TRBD1; clone size: -; J gene: TRBJ2-7; V gene: TRBV6-1; CDR3 DNA: TGTGCCAGCAGTGCCGGACAGGGAGCATACGAGCAGTACTTC; CDR3 protein: CASSAGQGAYEQYF
D gene: TRBD2; clone size: -; J gene: TRBJ2-1; V gene: TRBV25-1; CDR3 DNA: TGTGCCAGCAGTGACCGGACTAGCCGCGATGAGCAGTTCTTC; CDR3 protein: CASSDRTSRDEQFF
D gene: TRBD2; clone size: -; J gene: TRBJ2-5; V gene: TRBV5-1; CDR3 DNA: TGCGCCAGCAGCTTTGGACTAGCGGGACCAGCGGAGACCCAGTACTTC; CDR3 protein: CASSFGLAGPAETQYF
D gene: -; clone size: -; J gene: TRBJ1-5; V gene: TRBV7-9; CDR3 DNA: TGTGCCAGCCGAGCCACAGGGCCCAATCAGCCCCAGCATTTT; CDR3 protein: CASRATGPNQPQHF
D gene: -; clone size: -; J gene: TRBJ2-3; V gene: TRBV27; CDR3 DNA: TGTGCCAGCAGCCCAAAGGTCGGCAGGGATACGCAGTATTTT; CDR3 protein: CASSPKVGRDTQYF
D gene: TRBD2; clone size: -; J gene: TRBJ2-3; V gene: TRBV5-1; CDR3 DNA: TGCGCCAGCAGCCGGGGACTAGCGGGGCGGGCGGCAGATACGCAGTATTTT; CDR3 protein: CASSRGLAGRAADTQYF
D gene: -; clone size: -; J gene: TRBJ2-3; V gene: TRBV5-1; CDR3 DNA: TGCGCCAGCAGCCCTCTCCTGTCAGATACGCAGTATTTT; CDR3 protein: CASSPLLSDTQYF
D gene: -; clone size: -; J gene: TRBJ2-1; V gene: TRBV5-1; CDR3 DNA: TGCGCCAGTACCCTTACCACGATAAACAATGAGCAGTTCTTC; CDR3 protein: CASTLTTINNEQFF
D gene: -; clone size: -; J gene: TRBJ2-1; V gene: TRBV15; CDR3 DNA: TGTGCCACCCAACAGGGAGGGGGCAATGAGCAGTTCTTC; CDR3 protein: CATQQGGGNEQFF
D gene: -; clone size: -; J gene: TRBJ1-1; V gene: TRBV18; CDR3 DNA: TGTGCCAGCTCACCTCGGGACATTCTGGGCACTGAAGCTTTCTTT; CDR3 protein: CASSPRDILGTEAFF
D gene: TRBD2; clone size: -; J gene: TRBJ2-7; V gene: TRBV27; CDR3 DNA: TGTGCCAGCAGCAGACTAGCGGGAGGGGCGGAGCAGTACTTC; CDR3 protein: CASSRLAGGAEQYF
D gene: TRBD2; clone size: -; J gene: TRBJ2-7; V gene: TRBV27; CDR3 DNA: TGTGCCAGCAGTTTGCTAGCGGGAAACTACGAGCAGTACTTC; CDR3 protein: CASSLLAGNYEQYF
D gene: -; clone size: -; J gene: TRBJ2-1; V gene: TRBV28; CDR3 DNA: TGTGCCAGCAGTCGAACAGGGGTAGCGGTAAGCTCCTACAATGAGCAGTTCTTC; CDR3 protein: CASSRTGVAVSSYNEQFF
D gene: TRBD1; clone size: -; J gene: TRBJ2-2; V gene: TRBV7-2; CDR3 DNA: TGTGCCAGCAGCCGGACAGGGGGCGCAGGTACCGGGGAGCTGTTTTTT; CDR3 protein: CASSRTGGAGTGELFF
D gene: -; clone size: -; J gene: TRBJ2-7; V gene: TRBV5-1; CDR3 DNA: TGCGCCAGCAGCCAAACGACAGAATACGAGCAGTACTTC; CDR3 protein: CASSQTTEYEQYF
D gene: -; clone size: -; J gene: TRBJ2-2; V gene: TRBV5-1; CDR3 DNA: TGCGCCAGCAGCACCGGGACGGGACAGAACACCGGGGAGCTGTTTTTT; CDR3 protein: CASSTGTGQNTGELFF
D gene: TRBD1; clone size: -; J gene: TRBJ1-5; V gene: TRBV4-1; CDR3 DNA: TGCGCCAGCAACCGACGAGACAGGGCCCAGCATTTT; CDR3 protein: CASNRRDRAQHF
D gene: -; clone size: -; J gene: TRBJ1-5; V gene: TRBV2; CDR3 DNA: TGTGCCAGCAGTGAGGGGGGCAGAGGTCAGCCCCAGCATTTT; CDR3 protein: CASSEGGRGQPQHF
D gene: -; clone size: -; J gene: TRBJ2-7; V gene: TRBV9; CDR3 DNA: TGTGCCAGCAGCGGCCGGGACACTGCCTACGAGCAGTACTTC; CDR3 protein: CASSGRDTAYEQYF
D gene: -; clone size: -; J gene: TRBJ2-4; V gene: TRBV7-9; CDR3 DNA: TGTGCCAGCAGCCCAGCCCGGGGGGCCCCAAACATTCAGTACTTC; CDR3 protein: CASSPARGAPNIQYF
D gene: -; clone size: -; J gene: TRBJ2-7; V gene: TRBV6-1; CDR3 DNA: TGTGCCAGCAGGCGACAGGCTGACTCCTACGAGCAGTACTTC; CDR3 protein: CASRRQADSYEQYF
D gene: TRBD2; clone size: -; J gene: TRBJ2-3; V gene: TRBV30; CDR3 DNA: TGTGCCTGGAGCAAGCGGGACTTCACAGATACGCAGTATTTT; CDR3 protein: CAWSKRDFTDTQYF
D gene: TRBD2; clone size: once; J gene: TRBJ2-1; V gene: TRBV5-1; CDR3 DNA: TGCGCCAGCAGCTCCCAGGGGACTAGCGGAAGGGAGCAGTTCTTC; CDR3 protein: CASSSQGTSGREQFF
D gene: TRBD2; clone size: once; J gene: TRBJ2-7; V gene: TRBV30; CDR3 DNA: TGTGCCCTCCTCACTAGCGGGACCTACGAGCAGTACTTC; CDR3 protein: CALLTSGTYEQYF
D gene: TRBD1; clone size: -; J gene: TRBJ1-2; V gene: TRBV7-8; CDR3 DNA: TGTGCCAGCAAATCAAGGACAGGCCCGAATTATGGCTACACCTTC; CDR3 protein: CASKSRTGPNYGYTF
D gene: -; clone size: once; J gene: TRBJ1-3; V gene: TRBV4-2; CDR3 DNA: TGTGCCAGCAGCCAAGTAGGCGCGAGCTCTGGAAACACCATATATTTT; CDR3 protein: CASSQVGASSGNTIYF